This passage covers 26 T cell receptor beta chains from one sample sequenced in a study of cytomegalovirus exposure and HLA in healthy donors. This PCR relied on a set of 60 Vbeta primers and 13 Jbeta primers. Method: immunoSEQ multiplex PCR; TCRdb's copy keeps in-frame clones and lacks some. The sample contains some 71,000 clones, roughly 64% of which appear only once. Specimen: PBMCs. Source of these receptors: a man in his forties or fifties in good health and CMV-seropositive.

This chain links TRBV5-4 with TRBJ2-5, with 11 nucleotides matching TRBD2. Germline lookup yields CDR1 SGHNT and CDR2 YYREEE (reference sequence). The CDR3 contains 16 residues. V was clipped by 0 bases and J by 0 bases; unmatched bases: 1. The CDR3 DNA reads TGTGCCAGCAGCTTGGGGACTAGCGGGTACCAAGAGACCCAGTACTTC. Its translation is CASSLGTSGYQETQYF. The whole variable domain, remainder taken from reference TRBV5-4 and TRBJ2-5, is ETGVTQSPTHLIKTRGQQVTLRCSSQSGHNTVSWYQQALGQGPQFIFQYYREEENGRGNFPPRFSGLQFPNYSSELNVNALELDDSALYLCASSLGTSGYQETQYFGPGTRLLVL.

The chain is built from TRBV4-3 and TRBJ1-6; no reliable D call. Trimming stripped 1 base from V and 10 bases from J, with 8 bases between. Germline values: CDR1 LGHNA, CDR2 YSLEER. The CDR3 consists of 13 residues. This CDR3 is CASSQAFRSPLHF. The CDR3, as DNA: TGCGCCAGCAGCCAAGCTTTCAGGTCACCCCTCCACTTT.

The V call is TRBV28, the J call TRBJ1-1; D is perhaps TRBD1 (5 bases). The CDR3 is 13 residues long. V was shortened by 3 bases and J by 7 bases, with 12 bases between the two germline ends. Per germline, CDR1 MDHEN and CDR2 SYDVKM. The CDR3 bases are TGTGCCAGCAGTTTGGCAGGGTCCCGTGAAGCTTTCTTT. This sequence encodes CASSLAGSREAFF. Based on the CDR3 plus reference TRBV28 and TRBJ1-1, the full variable domain is DVKVTQSSRYLVKRTGEKVFLECVQDMDHENMFWYRQDPGLGLRLIYFSYDVKMKEKGDIPEGYSVSREKKERFSLILESASTNQTSMYLCASSLAGSREAFFGQGTRLTVV.

V is TRBV11-2 and J is TRBJ1-2; TRBD1 agrees at 12 bases. This CDR3 spans 14 amino acids. After removal of 3 bases from V and 7 bases from J, the junction contained 3 bases not matched to a gene. CDR1 and CDR2 (germline): SGHAT, FQNNGV. CDR3 region: CASSLGQGAFGYTF. CDR3 nucleotide sequence: TGTGCCAGCAGCTTGGGACAGGGGGCGTTTGGCTACACCTTC.

This clone was seen a handful of times. The gene calls are TRBV5-1 and TRBJ1-2, with 7 nucleotides matching TRBD1. V trimming: 4 bases; J trimming: 3 bases; junction bases outside the gene matches: 9. Germline V gene sequence: CDR1 SGHRS, CDR2 YFSETQ. This CDR3 contains 15 residues. CDR3 DNA: TGCGCCAGCAGCCAGAACATGGGACAGTACTATGGCTACACCTTC. Its translation is CASSQNMGQYYGYTF.

V gene TRBV9 combines with J gene TRBJ1-1, with unresolved D. There are 15 residues in the CDR3. Per germline, CDR1 SGDLS and CDR2 YYNGEE. Trimming removed 4 bases from V and 1 base from J, with 14 bases in between. In nucleotides, the CDR3 is TGTGCCAGCAGCCCCCGAGGGAACCCGAACACTGAAGCTTTCTTT. Protein sequence: CASSPRGNPNTEAFF.

J is TRBJ2-2 and V is TRBV5-1, with D possibly TRBD1 on 7 matching bases. The CDR3 sequence is 15 residues long. In germline, CDR1 is SGHRS, CDR2 YFSETQ. The V end was cut by 0 bases, the J end by 7 bases, with 13 bases between. Written as DNA, the CDR3 is TGCGCCAGCAGCTTGGAAGGGGGCGGGATCGGGGAGCTGTTTTTT. Its protein product is CASSLEGGGIGELFF.

There are a few counts of this clone. The chain combines TRBV27 with TRBJ2-1; D is perhaps TRBD1 (5 bases). The V gene's germline CDR1 is MNHEY and CDR2 SMNVEV (reference sequence). The CDR3 runs to 14 residues. Trimming stripped 7 bases from V and 8 bases from J, with 18 bases between. The CDR3 reads CASNPLGHSDEQFF. DNA of the CDR3: TGTGCCAGCAATCCCCTAGGACATTCTGATGAGCAGTTCTTC.

The chain employs TRBV28 and TRBJ2-1; TRBD2 matches 10 bases. Germline CDR1 and CDR2: MDHEN and SYDVKM. The CDR3 extends over 17 amino acids. Trimming took 3 bases from V and 4 from J; bases not matched to a gene: 9. The CDR3 coding sequence is TGTGCCAGCAGTTTCACCCTAGCGGGAGTAAAGTACAATGAGCAGTTCTTC. Translating it yields CASSFTLAGVKYNEQFF.

The chain carries TRBV28 and TRBJ1-4; D is undetermined. Germline CDR1 is MDHEN and CDR2 is SYDVKM. The CDR3 is 14 residues long. V lost 3 bases and J 7 bases, leaving 12 bases between the germline ends. CDR3 in DNA: TGTGCCAGCAGTTTCCGATCTGGAGGTGAAAAACTGTTTTTT. Protein product: CASSFRSGGEKLFF.

The J gene is TRBJ2-2, the V gene TRBV7-2; 9 bases fit TRBD2. The junction had 4 bases not matched to a gene; V was cut back by 5 bases and J by 6 bases. The CDR3 length is 14 residues. CDR1 is SGHTA and CDR2 is FQGNSA in the germline V gene. The CDR3: CASSVGLAAGELFF. The CDR3 region has the DNA TGTGCCAGCAGCGTGGGACTAGCAGCCGGGGAGCTGTTTTTT.

There are a few counts of this clone. The chain combines TRBV7-9 with TRBJ1-2; TRBD1 aligns across 7 bases. Per germline, CDR1 SEHNR and CDR2 FQNEAQ (reference sequence). This CDR3 spans 13 amino acids. V dropped 2 bases and J dropped 7; count of bases not matched to a gene: 4. CDR3 DNA sequence: TGTGCCAGCAGCTTATCTGACAGGGCTGGCTACACCTTC. Encoded protein: CASSLSDRAGYTF.

The chain couples TRBV5-1 to TRBJ2-3, with TRBD1 matching 8 bases. With 0 bases clipped from V and 3 bases from J, the junction kept 6 bases outside the gene matches. This CDR3 has 16 amino acids. Germline-derived CDR1 and CDR2 are SGHRS and YFSETQ. CDR3 region: CASSLGAGQGTDTQYF. CDR3 nucleotides: TGCGCCAGCAGCTTGGGGGCCGGACAGGGAACAGATACGCAGTATTTT.

This clone was seen a few times. The chain employs TRBV7-3 and TRBJ2-3; unclear D gene. CDR3 length equals 12 residues. Germline V gives CDR1 SGHTA, CDR2 FQGTGA. Deletions cut 4 bases from V and 2 bases from J, with 4 bases between. The DNA of the CDR3 is TGTGCCAGCAGCTCCAACACAGATACGCAGTATTTT. Translating it yields CASSSNTDTQYF. Based on the CDR3 plus reference TRBV7-3 and TRBJ2-3, the full variable domain is GAGVSQTPSNKVTEKGKYVELRCDPISGHTALYWYRQSLGQGPEFLIYFQGTGAADDSGLPNDRFFAVRPEGSVSTLKIQRTERGDSAVYLCASSSNTDTQYFGPGTRLTVL.

The chain has TRBV5-6 and TRBJ2-4, with 9 bases matching TRBD1. CDR1 and CDR2 (germline): SGHDT, YYEEEE. This CDR3 is 16 amino acids long. Trimming took 4 bases from V and 0 from J; bases not matched to a gene: 5. Here the CDR3 DNA reads TGTGCCAGCAGCCTGGGGGACAGGGTAGCCAAAAACATTCAGTACTTC. Translating gives CASSLGDRVAKNIQYF.

The V and J genes are TRBV30 and TRBJ2-3; TRBD2 aligns across 7 bases. In germline, CDR1 is GTSNPN, CDR2 SVGIG (reference sequence). J was trimmed by 4 bases and V by 1 base; bases with no gene match: 5. The CDR3 sequence is 14 residues long. In DNA, the CDR3 is TGTGCCTGGAGTGGTACGGGGGGTGCAGATACGCAGTATTTT. It translates to CAWSGTGGADTQYF.

The rearrangement uses TRBV5-1 and TRBJ2-5; 14 bases match TRBD2. Germline CDR1 and CDR2: SGHRS and YFSETQ. Unmatched junction bases numbered 5, after V lost 4 bases and J lost 3 bases. The CDR3 is 16 residues long. The CDR3 loop reads CASSPGLAGVKETQYF. DNA for the CDR3: TGCGCCAGCAGCCCGGGACTAGCGGGAGTGAAAGAGACCCAGTACTTC.

Written as DNA, the CDR3 is TGTGCCAGCAGTAAACGGGACAGGGACTACGAGCAGTACTTC. Translation gives CASSKRDRDYEQYF. The V call is TRBV6-5, the J call TRBJ2-7; 9 positions match TRBD1. V dropped 5 bases and J dropped 3; count of bases not matched to a gene: 5. Looked up from germline, CDR1 is MNHEY and CDR2 is SVGAGI. This CDR3 is built from 14 residues.

In this sample, this clone turned up a few times. The rearrangement links TRBV4-1 to TRBJ1-6; D might be TRBD1 (6 bases). CDR1 is MGHRA and CDR2 is YSYEKL in the germline V gene. Between the trimmed V and J ends, which lost 0 bases and 10 bases, there was a span of 19 bases. The CDR3 sequence is 17 residues long. Here the CDR3 reads CASSQDRDGGQESPLHF. The CDR3 DNA follows: TGCGCCAGCAGCCAAGATCGGGACGGGGGGCAGGAATCACCCCTCCACTTT.

This clone has more than one count but fewer than ten. J is TRBJ1-2 and V is TRBV5-4, with 8 bases lining up with TRBD1. CDR1 and CDR2 from the germline V gene are SGHNT and YYREEE (reference sequence). V shed 3 bases, J shed 3 bases, and the junction held 7 bases outside the gene matches. CDR3 length: 15 amino acids. CDR3 nucleotides: TGTGCCAGCAGCTCTACCGGGACAGGAGACTATGGCTACACCTTC. Amino acid sequence: CASSSTGTGDYGYTF.

The CDR3 protein is CASSLDRGRRDGYTF. The CDR3, as DNA: TGCGCCAGCAGCCTAGACAGGGGGCGCCGGGATGGCTACACCTTC. This chain uses TRBV5-1 with TRBJ1-2; TRBD1 agrees at 10 bases. With 4 bases clipped from V and 6 bases from J, the junction kept 9 bases outside the gene matches. The germline V gene encodes CDR1 SGHRS and CDR2 YFSETQ. The CDR3 is made up of 15 amino acids.

This clone was seen once. The rearrangement uses TRBV9 and TRBJ2-7; 7 bases align to TRBD1. V shed 3 bases, J shed 3 bases, and the junction held 9 bases outside the gene matches. The CDR3 length is 15 residues. Germline V CDR1 and CDR2: SGDLS, YYNGEE. The CDR3 DNA is TGTGCCAGCAGCGCGACAGGGTTAGTTGGCTACGAGCAGTACTTC. This gives the protein CASSATGLVGYEQYF.

This chain connects TRBV6-5 to TRBJ1-1; D remains unclear. V was pared by 1 base and J by 1 base, with 7 bases between. The CDR3 totals 14 residues. CDR1 and CDR2 (germline): MNHEY, SVGAGI. CDR3 nucleotides: TGTGCCAGCAGTTACTATGAGGGGAACACTGAAGCTTTCTTT. Translation gives CASSYYEGNTEAFF.

The chain combines TRBV7-9 with TRBJ2-7; weak D call: TRBD1 (5 bases). CDR1 and CDR2 (germline): SEHNR, FQNEAQ (reference sequence). V was cut by 8 bases and J by 4 bases, with 12 bases left in between. The CDR3 runs 12 residues. The DNA for the CDR3 is TGTGCCAGCGCCAGGGCAGATTACGAGCAGTACTTC. This gives the protein CASARADYEQYF.

V usage is TRBV2 and J usage is TRBJ1-4; D gene ambiguous. The CDR3 is 12 amino acids. CDR1 is SNHLY and CDR2 is FYNNEI in the germline V gene. Trimming left V 7 bases short and J 8 bases short, with 11 bases between. CDR3 DNA: TGTGCCAGCACCGACGGAGAGGAAAAACTGTTTTTT. Its protein is CASTDGEEKLFF.

The table lists this clone with a few counts. V gene TRBV9 combines with J gene TRBJ1-4; 8 bases line up with TRBD1. Germline assignment: CDR1 SGDLS and CDR2 YYNGEE. The trim removed 4 bases at V and 0 bases at J, leaving 5 bases unmatched. The CDR3 consists of 16 residues. The CDR3 is CASSRTGRTTNEKLFF. The DNA for the CDR3 is TGTGCCAGCAGCCGGACAGGGAGGACAACTAATGAAAAACTGTTTTTT.